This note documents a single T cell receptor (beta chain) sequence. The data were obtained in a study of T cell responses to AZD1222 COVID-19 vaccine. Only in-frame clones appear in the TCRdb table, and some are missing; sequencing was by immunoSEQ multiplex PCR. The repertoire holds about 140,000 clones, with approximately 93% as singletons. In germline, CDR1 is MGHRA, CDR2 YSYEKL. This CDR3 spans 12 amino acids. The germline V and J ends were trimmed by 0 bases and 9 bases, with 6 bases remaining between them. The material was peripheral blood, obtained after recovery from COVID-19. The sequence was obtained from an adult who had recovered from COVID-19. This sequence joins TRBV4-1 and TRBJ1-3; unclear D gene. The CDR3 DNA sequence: TGCGCCAGCAGCCAAGAGTGGGGCACCATATATTTT. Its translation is CASSQEWGTIYF.